These 14 T cell receptor beta chains came from one sample sequenced in a study of T cells in Graves' hyperthyroidism and ophthalmopathy. RNA transcripts were the template for amplifying TCR beta CDR3 regions. Researchers ran a first-round RT-PCR on the TCR CDR3 using the HTBI primer set. TCRdb re-called the multiplex PCR reads through MiXCR, storing one row per CDR3 protein. The table lists 600,000 or so distinct CDR3 sequences, around 15% of them singletons. The sequenced sample consisted of blood. All receptors come from a woman in her twenties or thirties with Graves' hyperthyroidism.

This clonotype has a handful of counts. This rearrangement joins TRBV5-1 to TRBJ2-1, with a tentative D call TRBD2 (5 bases). V lost 0 bases to trimming and J lost 5 bases, with 9 bases between them. The CDR3 totals 14 residues. CDR1 is SGHRS and CDR2 is YFSETQ in the germline V gene. CDR3 region: CASSLAGNHNEQFF. The CDR3 DNA follows: TGCGCCAGCAGCTTGGCCGGGAACCACAATGAGCAGTTCTTC.

The rearrangement joins TRBV7-2 to TRBJ2-1; no reliable D call. Trimming took 5 bases from V and 8 from J, leaving 10 bases between them. Germline V lookup: CDR1 SGHTA, CDR2 FQGNSA. The CDR3 covers 12 residues. DNA for the CDR3: TGTGCCAGCAGCACCCTTTTGGATGAGCAGTTCTTC. It translates to CASSTLLDEQFF.

This clonotype has ten or more counts. This rearrangement joins TRBV28 to TRBJ2-2; the D is unclear. V lost 7 bases to trimming and J lost 5 bases, with 11 bases between them. Germline CDR1 and CDR2: MDHEN and SYDVKM. This CDR3 has 13 amino acids. CDR3 sequence reads: CASNRDQTGELFF. CDR3 DNA sequence: TGTGCCAGCAATAGGGATCAAACCGGGGAGCTGTTTTTT.

V and J are TRBV20-1 and TRBJ2-2, with D uncertain. CDR3 length: 15 amino acids. Deletions cut 1 base from V and 2 bases from J, with 11 bases between. From germline, CDR1 is DFQATT and CDR2 SNEGSKA (reference sequence). In nucleotides, the CDR3 is TGCAGTGCTAGAGTTCTAGTAGGCAACACCGGGGAGCTGTTTTTT. Translating gives CSARVLVGNTGELFF.

The chain uses TRBV27 and TRBJ1-3; D is unclear. V was trimmed by 5 bases and J by 2 bases, leaving 10 bases between them. The CDR3 covers 14 residues. Per the germline V gene, CDR1 is MNHEY and CDR2 is SMNVEV (reference sequence). Here the CDR3 reads CASSPLGTGNTIYF. CDR3 in DNA: TGTGCCAGCAGTCCTCTAGGGACTGGAAACACCATATATTTT.

This clonotype was detected many times. This chain links TRBV28 with TRBJ2-7; D remains ambiguous. With 2 bases removed from V and 9 bases from J, the gap between germline ends came to 11 bases. This CDR3 is built from 12 residues. Germline CDR1 reads MDHEN; CDR2 reads SYDVKM. CDR3 amino acids: CASSLDLARQYF. The CDR3 nucleotides are TGTGCCAGCAGTTTAGATTTAGCTAGGCAGTACTTC.

In its sample, this clonotype was seen a few times. This chain connects TRBV2 to TRBJ2-2; maybe TRBD2 (6 bases). The germline gives CDR1 SNHLY, CDR2 FYNNEI. V was clipped by 11 bases and J by 2 bases, with 15 bases between them. CDR3 length: 14 residues. CDR3 coding DNA: TGTGCCGGACGGAGGGGCCTCAACACCGGGGAGCTGTTTTTT. Protein product: CAGRRGLNTGELFF.

V and J are TRBV5-4 and TRBJ1-1; possibly TRBD1 for D (5 bases). Germline CDR1 is SGHNT and CDR2 is YYREEE (reference sequence). The V end was cut by 7 bases, the J end by 4 bases, with 14 bases between. CDR3 length: 13 residues. CDR3 DNA sequence: TGTGCCAGCGGCCAAAATGGGGGCACTGAAGCTTTCTTT. As protein: CASGQNGGTEAFF.

This clonotype was picked up many times. V usage is TRBV7-2 and J usage is TRBJ2-3, with 10 bases fitting TRBD1. The CDR3 loop spans 15 amino acids. The V and J ends lost 6 bases and 3 bases, in that order; junction bases with no gene match: 6. Germline V gene data show CDR1 as SGHTA and CDR2 as FQGNSA. The CDR3 reads CASRPDRGRTDTQYF. The DNA for the CDR3 is TGTGCCAGCAGACCAGACAGGGGGCGGACAGATACGCAGTATTTT.

V usage is TRBV7-2 and J usage is TRBJ1-2; D may be TRBD1 (5 bases). Germline V gene data show CDR1 as SGHTA and CDR2 as FQGNSA. The CDR3 is made up of 17 amino acids. V lost 5 bases and J 4 bases, leaving 23 bases between the germline ends. In DNA form, the CDR3 reads TGTGCCAGCAGCAAAAAACTTCCAGGGTTCGCCCCCTATGGCTACACCTTC. Protein: CASSKKLPGFAPYGYTF.

This clonotype was recorded at least ten times. The CDR3 region has the DNA TGTGCCAGCATCCCCCCCAGCGGGAGCCACGAGCAGTACTTC. It codes for CASIPPSGSHEQYF. V gene TRBV7-2 combines with J gene TRBJ2-7; 8 bases are a match to TRBD2. V shed 7 bases and J 5 bases; nucleotides not matched to a gene: 10. The CDR3 loop spans 14 amino acids. Germline CDR1 is SGHTA and CDR2 is FQGNSA.

The gene calls are TRBV18 and TRBJ1-6; the D is unclear. The CDR3 is 15 amino acids. Deletions cut 2 bases from V and 0 bases from J, with 5 bases between. Per germline, CDR1 KGHSH and CDR2 LQKENI. This CDR3 reads CASSPSSSYNSPLHF. Written as DNA, the CDR3 is TGTGCCAGCTCACCATCGAGCTCCTATAATTCACCCCTCCACTTT.

V is TRBV27 and J is TRBJ2-2; D gene ambiguous. V lost 5 bases to trimming and J lost 7 bases, with 5 bases between them. The germline gives CDR1 MNHEY, CDR2 SMNVEV (reference sequence). CDR3 size: 11 residues. The CDR3 region is CASSTRGELFF. CDR3 DNA sequence: TGTGCCAGCAGTACGCGCGGGGAGCTGTTTTTT.

The V call is TRBV7-6, the J call TRBJ1-6, with D perhaps matching TRBD1 (6 bases). V shed 5 bases and J shed 6 bases, with 14 bases lying between them. Germline values: CDR1 SGHVS, CDR2 FNYEAQ. This CDR3 is 15 amino acids long. CDR3 nucleotide sequence: TGTGCCAGCAGCACCCGGGACACTTTTAATTCACCCCTCCACTTT. This gives the protein CASSTRDTFNSPLHF.